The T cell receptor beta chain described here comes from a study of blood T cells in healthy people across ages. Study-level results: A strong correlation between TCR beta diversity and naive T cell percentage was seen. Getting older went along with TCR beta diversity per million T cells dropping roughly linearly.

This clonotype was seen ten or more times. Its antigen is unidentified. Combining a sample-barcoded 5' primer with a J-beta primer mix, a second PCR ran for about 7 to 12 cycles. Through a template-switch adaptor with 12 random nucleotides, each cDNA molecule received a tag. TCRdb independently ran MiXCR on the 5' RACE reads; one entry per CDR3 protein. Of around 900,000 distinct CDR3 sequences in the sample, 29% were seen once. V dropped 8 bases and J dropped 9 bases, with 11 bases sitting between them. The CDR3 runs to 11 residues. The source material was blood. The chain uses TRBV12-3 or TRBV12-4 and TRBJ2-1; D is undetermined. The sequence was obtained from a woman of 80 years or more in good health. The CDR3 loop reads CASRQVGEQFF. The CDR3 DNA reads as TGTGCCAGCCGCCAGGTTGGTGAGCAGTTCTTC.